One sample yielded the 18 T cell receptor beta chains listed below, sequenced in a study of spatial heterogeneity in lung cancer. Using its own MiXCR run on the 5' RACE reads, TCRdb lists one record per CDR3 protein. The sample gives 1,500 or so distinct CDR3 sequences, 13% of which show up once; approximately 20% is in the top ten. Study-wide findings and caveats: How many expanded intratumoral alpha and beta TCRs were present tracked the tumor mutation count, which was a count of nonsynonymous mutations.

No antigen is known for these receptors. Time point noted: sample taken at primary tumor resection. The material was lung tumor tissue, obtained at surgery. The source of these receptors is a female donor with early-stage non-small cell lung cancer.

About this clonotype itself: Because this beta chain is a stray read in a library intended to capture alpha chains, its abundance should not be given much weight. The J gene is TRBJ1-1, the V gene TRBV28; D is uncertain. Germline V gene data show CDR1 as MDHEN and CDR2 as SYDVKM. Trimming stripped 3 bases from V and 2 bases from J, with 7 bases between. This CDR3 spans 13 amino acids. DNA for the CDR3: TGTGCCAGCAGTTTGCCCAGCAACACTGAAGCTTTCTTT. It yields the protein CASSLPSNTEAFF.

Concerning this clonotype itself: As an off-target read in a library built for alpha chains, this beta chain has a frequency of little significance. This chain joins TRBV2 and TRBJ2-1, with D hard to call. This CDR3 contains 13 residues. CDR1 SNHLY and CDR2 FYNNEI come from the germline V gene. Trimming stripped 1 base from V and 2 bases from J, with 3 bases between. The CDR3 spells CASSEGTYNEQFF. CDR3 sequence (DNA): TGTGCCAGCAGTGAAGGGACCTACAATGAGCAGTTCTTC. Looking up the rest from reference TRBV2 and TRBJ2-1 gives the full variable domain: EPEVTQTPSHQVTQMGQEVILRCVPISNHLYFYWYRQILGQKVEFLVSFYNNEISEKSEIFDDQFSVERPDGSNFTLKIRSTKLEDSAMYFCASSEGTYNEQFFGPGTRLTVL.

By proportion, this clonotype is medium-sized (0.01 to 0.1%). One end of the junction is discordant with germline, which a read error may explain. This beta chain turned up in a library designed for alpha chains; as an off-target read, its abundance says little. J is TRBJ2-4 and V is TRBV5-1; D unclear. This CDR3 comprises 13 residues. Germline CDR1 reads SGHRS; CDR2 reads YFSETQ. DNA of the CDR3: TGCGCCAGCAGCTTGGCCGCCAGAAACATTCAGTACTTC. Translating it yields CASSLAARNIQYF.

By its share, this clonotype is medium-sized. With the library built for alpha chains, this beta chain is off target and its frequency is not meaningful. The CDR3 spells CASSQLNYGYTF. DNA for the CDR3: TGTGCCAGCAGTCAACTAAACTATGGCTACACCTTC. V and J are TRBV28 and TRBJ1-2; D not certain. Between the trimmed V and J ends, which lost 5 bases and 2 bases, there was a span of 6 bases. The CDR3 is 12 residues long. Germline lookup yields CDR1 MDHEN and CDR2 SYDVKM.

Comment on this clonotype: This beta chain lies outside the target of a library built for alpha chains; its clone size means little. The chain carries TRBV5-1 and TRBJ2-7; D ambiguous. The CDR3 runs to 13 residues. From germline, CDR1 is SGHRS and CDR2 YFSETQ. Trimming took off 1 base at V and 4 bases at J, with 9 bases between the two ends. CDR3 sequence (DNA): TGCGCCAGCAGCTTGAAAGGAGATTACGAGCAGTACTTC. Its protein is CASSLKGDYEQYF.

This clonotype has a count of ten or more. This beta chain represents an off-target read in a library built for alpha chains; its size is of limited meaning. V usage is TRBV28 and J usage is TRBJ2-5; 9 nucleotides line up with TRBD1. Germline V gene sequence: CDR1 MDHEN, CDR2 SYDVKM. The CDR3 extends over 16 amino acids. V was clipped by 7 bases and J by 0 bases; unmatched bases: 9. The CDR3 DNA follows: TGTGCCAGCACCCCTGCCGGGACAGGGTACCAAGAGACCCAGTACTTC. Translating it yields CASTPAGTGYQETQYF.

With respect to this clonotype: This beta chain is an off-target read within a library intended for alpha chains, so its frequency means little. The chain links TRBV11-2 to TRBJ1-4, with 8 bases identical to TRBD1. Germline V gives CDR1 SGHAT, CDR2 FQNNGV. V was clipped by 5 bases and J by 4 bases; unmatched bases: 9. CDR3 size: 16 residues. The CDR3 DNA reads as TGTGCCAGCAGCCCAGGGGGCCGCCTTTTTAATGAAAAACTGTTTTTT. Amino acid sequence: CASSPGGRLFNEKLFF.

With regard to this clonotype: Since it is a stray read in a library aimed at alpha chains, this beta chain has a size that is not meaningful. The chain recombines TRBV28 with TRBJ2-7; D perhaps matches TRBD1 (7 bases). V gave up 6 bases and J gave up 5 bases, with 20 bases separating them. The CDR3 has 15 amino acids. CDR1 and CDR2 from the germline V gene are MDHEN and SYDVKM. The CDR3, as DNA: TGTGCCAGCAGGCCAGGGGGGCGCAGGGACCACGAGCAGTACTTC. As protein: CASRPGGRRDHEQYF. The full variable domain, with the rest looked up from reference TRBV28 and TRBJ2-7, is DVKVTQSSRYLVKRTGEKVFLECVQDMDHENMFWYRQDPGLGLRLIYFSYDVKMKEKGDIPEGYSVSREKKERFSLILESASTNQTSMYLCASRPGGRRDHEQYFGPGTRLTVT.

This clonotype is medium-sized within its sample. Since it is a stray read in a library aimed at alpha chains, this beta chain has a size that is not meaningful. The chain couples TRBV3-1 to TRBJ2-7; TRBD2 is a possible D gene (6 bases). Trimming took 3 bases from V and 5 from J, leaving 26 bases between them. This CDR3 contains 18 residues. Germline CDR1 is LGHDT and CDR2 is YNNKEL (reference sequence). CDR3 sequence reads: CASSQDPSLLGTSDEQYF. The CDR3 DNA is TGTGCCAGCAGCCAGGACCCCTCCTTACTCGGGACTTCCGACGAGCAGTACTTC.

This clonotype turned up a few times. Within a library made for alpha chains, this beta chain is off target, and its count is uninformative. The V call is TRBV20-1, the J call TRBJ2-7; 8 bases are shared with TRBD2. The CDR3 runs to 17 residues. Trimming at V came to 0 bases and at J to 0 bases, leaving 10 bases not matched to a gene. Germline V gene lookup returns CDR1 DFQATT and CDR2 SNEGSKA (reference sequence). The CDR3 DNA reads TGCAGTGCTAGAGATGTCCTGGGGCGGGAGGCCTCCTACGAGCAGTACTTC. Translation gives CSARDVLGREASYEQYF.

Within the sample, this clonotype is medium-sized. This beta chain appears as a stray read in a library generated for alpha chains; its size is not informative. This rearrangement joins TRBV5-1 to TRBJ2-1; D possibly corresponds to TRBD2 (6 bases). V was pared by 6 bases and J by 6 bases, with 19 bases between. CDR3 size: 15 residues. Germline CDR1 SGHRS, CDR2 YFSETQ. The CDR3 nucleotides read TGCGCCAGCACCAGGGAGGAGACAGTAAGCAATGAGCAGTTCTTC. As protein: CASTREETVSNEQFF.

Note on this clonotype: Because the library targeted alpha chains, this beta chain is an off-target read whose size means little. The rearrangement links TRBV6-5 to TRBJ2-3; weak D call: TRBD2 (6 bases). This CDR3 comprises 15 residues. Trimming took 2 bases from V and 3 from J, leaving 12 bases between them. Germline assignment: CDR1 MNHEY and CDR2 SVGAGI. CDR3 residues: CASSYQASETDTQYF. The CDR3 DNA follows: TGTGCCAGCAGTTACCAGGCTAGCGAGACAGATACGCAGTATTTT.

Judged by abundance, this clonotype is medium-sized. As an off-target read in a library built for alpha chains, this beta chain has a frequency of little significance. V and J are TRBV7-2 and TRBJ2-3, with D maybe TRBD2 (6 bases). CDR1 and CDR2 (germline): SGHTA, FQGNSA. This CDR3 contains 16 residues. Trimming removed 7 bases at V and 1 base at J, with 18 bases between. Here the CDR3 reads CASTFFGRGGTDTQYF. CDR3 nucleotides: TGTGCCAGCACCTTTTTCGGGCGCGGGGGCACAGATACGCAGTATTTT.

By share of the sample, this clonotype is large. This beta chain lies outside the target of a library built for alpha chains; its clone size means little. This chain joins TRBV29-1 and TRBJ2-1; 11 bases map to TRBD2. Germline lookup yields CDR1 SQVTM and CDR2 ANQGSEA. Unmatched junction bases numbered 5, after V lost 4 bases and J lost 9 bases. The CDR3 is made up of 13 amino acids. CDR3 loop: CSVALAGVSEQFF. CDR3 nucleotide sequence: TGCAGCGTTGCACTAGCGGGAGTGAGTGAGCAGTTCTTC.

By share, this clonotype counts as medium-sized (0.01 to 0.1%). Little can be read into the size of this beta chain, an off-target read in a library designed for alpha chains. V and J are TRBV27 and TRBJ2-5; a weak D match, TRBD2 (7 bases). With 7 bases removed from V and 0 bases from J, the gap between germline ends came to 18 bases. Germline CDR1 reads MNHEY; CDR2 reads SMNVEV (reference sequence). There are 16 residues in the CDR3. CDR3 nucleotide sequence: TGTGCCAGCAACAACCGGGGCGGGGGCCACCAAGAGACCCAGTACTTC. Its protein product is CASNNRGGGHQETQYF.

By share of the sample, this clonotype is large. The library was designed around alpha chains, so this beta chain is a stray read whose abundance carries little weight. The rearrangement uses TRBV12-3 or TRBV12-4 and TRBJ2-5, with D possibly matching TRBD2 (6 bases). V gave up 6 bases and J gave up 5 bases, with 19 bases separating them. This CDR3 spans 15 amino acids. The CDR3 is CASSLRLGGHETQYF. In DNA form, the CDR3 reads TGTGCCAGCAGCCTCCGACTAGGAGGGCACGAGACCCAGTACTTC.

This clonotype is categorized as large. As an off-target read in a library built for alpha chains, this beta chain has a frequency of little significance. This chain uses TRBV19 with TRBJ2-2, with TRBD1 as a possible D gene (6 bases). Between the trimmed V and J ends, which lost 9 bases and 2 bases, there was a span of 10 bases. The germline gives CDR1 LNHDA, CDR2 SQIVND (reference sequence). The CDR3 covers 13 residues. The CDR3 region has the DNA TGTGCCAGCGCGGACAGTAACACCGGGGAGCTGTTTTTT. Translating it yields CASADSNTGELFF.

By share of the sample, this clonotype is medium-sized. Since the library was made to target alpha chains, this beta chain is a stray read and its abundance is not meaningful. This chain connects TRBV7-6 to TRBJ2-5; D possibly corresponds to TRBD1 (6 bases). This CDR3 has 14 residues. The V and J ends lost 2 bases and 2 bases respectively, with 9 bases between them. Germline CDR1 is SGHVS and CDR2 is FNYEAQ. The CDR3 is CASSLFQGQETQYF. CDR3 bases: TGTGCCAGCAGCTTATTCCAGGGGCAAGAGACCCAGTACTTC. Using reference TRBV7-6 and TRBJ2-5 for the parts outside the CDR3, the full variable domain is GAGVSQSPRYKVTKRGQDVALRCDPISGHVSLYWYRQALGQGPEFLTYFNYEAQQDKSGLPNDRFSAERPEGSISTLTIQRTEQRDSAMYRCASSLFQGQETQYFGPGTRLLVL.